This TCR beta chain was captured in a study of technical replicates of blood from several donors. The data were produced by immunoSEQ multiplex PCR, yet TCRdb's version contains in-frame clones alone and is incomplete. The sample holds around 84,000 clones, 97% seen once. Germline V gives CDR1 SGHNT, CDR2 YYREEE (reference sequence). J lost 3 bases, V lost 4 bases, and 8 bases had no gene match. The CDR3 sequence is 17 residues long. Sequencing was done on a sample of T cells isolated from PBMCs. The V call is TRBV5-4, the J call TRBJ2-1, with 12 bases matching TRBD2. This clonotype was sampled from a human donor in good health. The CDR3 DNA is TGTGCCAGCAGCCCGACTAGCGGGAGAAACCTCTACAATGAGCAGTTCTTC. Translating gives CASSPTSGRNLYNEQFF.